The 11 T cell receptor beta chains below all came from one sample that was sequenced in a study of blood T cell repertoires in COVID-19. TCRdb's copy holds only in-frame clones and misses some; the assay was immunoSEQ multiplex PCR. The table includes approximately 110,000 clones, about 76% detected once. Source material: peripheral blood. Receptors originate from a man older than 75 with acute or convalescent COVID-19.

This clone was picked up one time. DNA of the CDR3: TGTGCCAGCAGCTTGGGGGCGGGAGCAAGTTACAATGAGCAGTTCTTC. Translated, it gives CASSLGAGASYNEQFF. This chain connects TRBV5-5 to TRBJ2-1; TRBD2 agrees at 7 bases. This CDR3 region has 16 residues. CDR1 is SGHKS and CDR2 is YYEKEE in the germline V gene (reference sequence). J lost 4 bases, V lost 0 bases, and 7 bases had no gene match.

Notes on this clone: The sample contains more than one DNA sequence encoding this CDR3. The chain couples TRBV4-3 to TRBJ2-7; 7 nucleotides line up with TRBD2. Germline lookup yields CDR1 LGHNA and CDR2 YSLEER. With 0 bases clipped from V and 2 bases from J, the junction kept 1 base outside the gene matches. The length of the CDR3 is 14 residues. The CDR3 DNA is TGCGCCAGCAGCCAAGATCGGGGGGCCTACGAGCAGTACTTC. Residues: CASSQDRGAYEQYF.

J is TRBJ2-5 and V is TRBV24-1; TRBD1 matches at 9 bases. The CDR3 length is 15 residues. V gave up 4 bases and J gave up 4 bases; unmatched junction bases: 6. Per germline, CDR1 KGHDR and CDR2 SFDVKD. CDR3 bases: TGTGCCACCAGTGACCTGGACAGGGGCGGAGAGACCCAGTACTTC. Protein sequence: CATSDLDRGGETQYF.

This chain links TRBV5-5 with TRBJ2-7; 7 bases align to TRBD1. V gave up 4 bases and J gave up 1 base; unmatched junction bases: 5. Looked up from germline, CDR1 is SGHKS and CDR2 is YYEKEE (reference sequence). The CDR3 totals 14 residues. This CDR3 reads CASSPGQESYEQYF. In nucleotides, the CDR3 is TGTGCCAGCAGCCCAGGACAGGAATCCTACGAGCAGTACTTC.

CDR3 sequence reads: CASSQGQVGYGYTF. The DNA of the CDR3 is TGCGCCAGCAGCCAAGGACAGGTTGGCTATGGCTACACCTTC. The chain employs TRBV5-1 and TRBJ1-2, with 7 bases identical to TRBD1. Germline V lookup: CDR1 SGHRS, CDR2 YFSETQ. The CDR3 extends over 14 amino acids. V shed 4 bases and J 4 bases; nucleotides not matched to a gene: 7.

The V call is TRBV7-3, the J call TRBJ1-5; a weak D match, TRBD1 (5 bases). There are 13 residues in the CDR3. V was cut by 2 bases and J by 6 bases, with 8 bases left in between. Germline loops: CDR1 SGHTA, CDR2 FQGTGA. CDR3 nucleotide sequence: TGTGCCAGCAGCTTACGCCAGGGTCAGCCCCAGCATTTT. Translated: CASSLRQGQPQHF.

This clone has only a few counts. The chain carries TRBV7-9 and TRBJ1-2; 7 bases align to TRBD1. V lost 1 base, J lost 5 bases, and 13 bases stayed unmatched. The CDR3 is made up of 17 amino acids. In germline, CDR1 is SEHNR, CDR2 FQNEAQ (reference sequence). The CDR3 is CASSLDRGPGQIYGYTF. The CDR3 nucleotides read TGTGCCAGCAGCTTAGATCGGGGACCGGGACAGATATATGGCTACACCTTC.

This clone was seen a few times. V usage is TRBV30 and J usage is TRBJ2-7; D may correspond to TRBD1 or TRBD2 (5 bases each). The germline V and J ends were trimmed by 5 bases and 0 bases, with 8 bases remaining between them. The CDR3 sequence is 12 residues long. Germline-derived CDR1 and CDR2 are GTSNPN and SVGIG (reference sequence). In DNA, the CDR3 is TGTGCCTGGGAGGGGCTCTCCTACGAGCAGTACTTC. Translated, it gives CAWEGLSYEQYF.

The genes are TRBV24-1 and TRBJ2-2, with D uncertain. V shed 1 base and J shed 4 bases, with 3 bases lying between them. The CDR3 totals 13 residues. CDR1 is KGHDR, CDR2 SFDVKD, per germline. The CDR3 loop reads CATSDFGTGELFF. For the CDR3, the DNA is TGTGCCACCAGTGATTTCGGCACCGGGGAGCTGTTTTTT.

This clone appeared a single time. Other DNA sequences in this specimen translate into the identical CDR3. CDR3 DNA sequence: TGCGCCAGTCGGACAGGGGGCAACACCGGGGAGCTGTTTTTT. Amino acids: CASRTGGNTGELFF. This chain joins TRBV5-1 and TRBJ2-2, with 11 bases lining up with TRBD1. After removal of 8 bases from V and 2 bases from J, the junction contained 2 bases not matched to a gene. Germline CDR1 and CDR2: SGHRS and YFSETQ. The CDR3 extends over 14 amino acids.

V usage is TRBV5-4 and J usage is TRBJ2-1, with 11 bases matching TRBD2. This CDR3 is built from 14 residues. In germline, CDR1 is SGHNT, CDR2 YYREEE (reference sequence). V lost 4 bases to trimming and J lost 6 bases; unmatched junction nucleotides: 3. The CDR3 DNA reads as TGTGCCAGCAGCACCGGGACTAGCGGCAATGAGCAGTTCTTC. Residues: CASSTGTSGNEQFF.